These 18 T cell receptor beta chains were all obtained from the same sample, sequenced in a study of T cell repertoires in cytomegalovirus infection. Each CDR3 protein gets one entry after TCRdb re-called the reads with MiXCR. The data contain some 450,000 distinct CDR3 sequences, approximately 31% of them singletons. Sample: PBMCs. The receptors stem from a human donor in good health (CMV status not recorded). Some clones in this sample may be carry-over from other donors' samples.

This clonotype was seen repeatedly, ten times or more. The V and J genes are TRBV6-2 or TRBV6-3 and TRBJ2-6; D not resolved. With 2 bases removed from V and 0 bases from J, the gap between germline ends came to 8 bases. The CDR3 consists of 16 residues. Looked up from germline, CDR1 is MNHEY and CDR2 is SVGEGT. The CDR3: CASSYGRNSGANVLTF. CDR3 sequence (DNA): TGTGCCAGCAGTTACGGTCGGAACTCTGGGGCCAACGTCCTGACTTTC.

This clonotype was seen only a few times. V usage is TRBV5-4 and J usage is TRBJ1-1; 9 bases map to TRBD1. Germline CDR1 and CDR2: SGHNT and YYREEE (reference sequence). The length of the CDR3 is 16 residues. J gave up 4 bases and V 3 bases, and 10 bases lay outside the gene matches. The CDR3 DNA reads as TGTGCCAGCAGCTGGGGAGGGGGACAGGGAATCACTGAAGCTTTCTTT. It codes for CASSWGGGQGITEAFF.

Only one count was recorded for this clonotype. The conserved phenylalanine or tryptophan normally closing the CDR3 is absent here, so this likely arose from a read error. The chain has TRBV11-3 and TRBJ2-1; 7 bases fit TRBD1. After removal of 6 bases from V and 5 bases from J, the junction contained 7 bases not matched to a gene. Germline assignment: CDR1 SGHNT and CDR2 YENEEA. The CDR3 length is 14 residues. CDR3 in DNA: TGTGCCAGCAGTAGGGTTGACAGGGACAATGAGCAGTTCTTA. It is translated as CASSRVDRDNEQFL.

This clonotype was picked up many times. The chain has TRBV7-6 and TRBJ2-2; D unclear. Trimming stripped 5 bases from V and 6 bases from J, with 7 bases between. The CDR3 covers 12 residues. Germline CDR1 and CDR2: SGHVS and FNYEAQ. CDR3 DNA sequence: TGTGCCAGCAGCCCCCGGTCCGGGGAGCTGTTTTTT. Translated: CASSPRSGELFF.

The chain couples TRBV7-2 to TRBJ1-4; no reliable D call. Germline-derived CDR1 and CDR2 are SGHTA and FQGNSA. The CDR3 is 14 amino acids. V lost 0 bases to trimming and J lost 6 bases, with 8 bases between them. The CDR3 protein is CASSLARRDEKLFF. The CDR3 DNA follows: TGTGCCAGCAGCTTAGCCAGGAGGGATGAAAAACTGTTTTTT. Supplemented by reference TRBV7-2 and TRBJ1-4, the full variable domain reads GAGVSQSPSNKVTEKGKDVELRCDPISGHTALYWYRQSLGQGLEFLIYFQGNSAPDKSGLPSDRFSAERTGGSVSTLTIQRTQQEDSAVYLCASSLARRDEKLFFGSGTQLSVL.

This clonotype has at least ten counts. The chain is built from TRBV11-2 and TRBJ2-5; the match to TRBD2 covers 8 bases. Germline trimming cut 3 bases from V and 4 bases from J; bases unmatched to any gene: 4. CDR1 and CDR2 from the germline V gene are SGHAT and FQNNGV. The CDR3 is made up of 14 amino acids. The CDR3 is CASSFISGVETQYF. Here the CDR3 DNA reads TGTGCCAGCAGCTTTATTAGCGGGGTAGAGACCCAGTACTTC.

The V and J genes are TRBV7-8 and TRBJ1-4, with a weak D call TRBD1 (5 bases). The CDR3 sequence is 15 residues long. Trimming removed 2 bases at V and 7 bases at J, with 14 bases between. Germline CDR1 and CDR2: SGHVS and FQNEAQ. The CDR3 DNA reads TGTGCCAGCAGCTTAATTCAAGGGGTTGGTGAAAAACTGTTTTTT. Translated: CASSLIQGVGEKLFF.

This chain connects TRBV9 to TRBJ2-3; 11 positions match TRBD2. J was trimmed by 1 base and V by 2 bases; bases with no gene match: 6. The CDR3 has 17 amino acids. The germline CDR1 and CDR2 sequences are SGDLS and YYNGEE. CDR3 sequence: CASSVTSGVLGTDTQYF. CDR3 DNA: TGTGCCAGCAGCGTGACTAGCGGGGTCCTAGGCACAGATACGCAGTATTTT.

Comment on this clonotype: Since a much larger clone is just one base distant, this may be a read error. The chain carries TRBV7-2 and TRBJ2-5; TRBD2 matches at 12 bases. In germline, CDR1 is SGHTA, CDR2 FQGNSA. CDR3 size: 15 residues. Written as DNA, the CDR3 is TGTGACAGCAGCTTTACCACTAGCGGGGGGAAGACCCAGTACTTC. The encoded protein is CDSSFTTSGGKTQYF.

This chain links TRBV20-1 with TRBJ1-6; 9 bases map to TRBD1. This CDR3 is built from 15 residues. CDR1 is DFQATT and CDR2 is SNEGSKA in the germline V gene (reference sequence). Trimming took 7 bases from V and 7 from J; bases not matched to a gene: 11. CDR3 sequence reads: CSGITGQGTNSPLHF. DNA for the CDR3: TGCAGTGGGATTACGGGACAGGGAACGAATTCACCCCTCCACTTT.

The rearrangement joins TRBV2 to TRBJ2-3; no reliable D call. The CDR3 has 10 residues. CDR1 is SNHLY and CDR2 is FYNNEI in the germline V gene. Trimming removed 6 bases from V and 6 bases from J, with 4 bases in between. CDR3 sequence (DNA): TGTGCCAGCAGGGCTGATACGCAGTATTTT. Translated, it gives CASRADTQYF.

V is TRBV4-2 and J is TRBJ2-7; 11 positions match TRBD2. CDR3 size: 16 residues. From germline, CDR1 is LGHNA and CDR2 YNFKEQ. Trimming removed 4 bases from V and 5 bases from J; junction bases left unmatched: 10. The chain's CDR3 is CASSPLAGGPGHEQYF. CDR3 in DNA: TGTGCCAGCAGCCCGCTAGCGGGGGGCCCCGGCCACGAGCAGTACTTC.

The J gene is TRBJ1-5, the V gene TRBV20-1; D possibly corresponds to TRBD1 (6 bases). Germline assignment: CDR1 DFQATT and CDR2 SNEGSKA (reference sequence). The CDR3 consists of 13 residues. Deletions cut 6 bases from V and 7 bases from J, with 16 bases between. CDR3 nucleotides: TGCAGTGCGCCACAGGGACCTCGGCAGCCCCAGCATTTT. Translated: CSAPQGPRQPQHF.

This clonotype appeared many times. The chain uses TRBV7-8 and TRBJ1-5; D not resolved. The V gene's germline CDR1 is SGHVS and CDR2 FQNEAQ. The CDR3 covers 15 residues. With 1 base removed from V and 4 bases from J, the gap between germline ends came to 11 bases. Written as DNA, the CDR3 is TGTGCCAGCAGCTTAGGCAGGTTAGGTAATCAGCCCCAGCATTTT. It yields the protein CASSLGRLGNQPQHF.

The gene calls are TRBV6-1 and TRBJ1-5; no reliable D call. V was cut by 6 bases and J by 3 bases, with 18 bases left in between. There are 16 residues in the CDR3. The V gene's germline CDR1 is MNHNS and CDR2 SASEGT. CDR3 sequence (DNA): TGTGCCAGCAGACGCACCCCCCACAGCTCCAATCAGCCCCAGCATTTT. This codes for CASRRTPHSSNQPQHF.

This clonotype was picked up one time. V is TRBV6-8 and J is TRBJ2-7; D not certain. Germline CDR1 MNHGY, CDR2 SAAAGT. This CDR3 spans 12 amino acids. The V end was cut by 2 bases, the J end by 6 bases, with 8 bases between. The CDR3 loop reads CASSYPGREQYF. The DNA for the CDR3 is TGTGCCAGCAGTTACCCGGGTCGCGAGCAGTACTTC.

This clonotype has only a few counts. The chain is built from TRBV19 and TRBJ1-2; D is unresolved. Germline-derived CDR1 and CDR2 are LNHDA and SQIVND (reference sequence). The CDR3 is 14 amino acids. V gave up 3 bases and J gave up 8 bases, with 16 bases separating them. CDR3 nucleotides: TGTGCCAGTAGTATGCAGATAGGGCCATTCGGCTACACCTTC. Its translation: CASSMQIGPFGYTF.

The CDR3 protein is CASSLEGQGRGNYGYTF. Here the CDR3 DNA reads TGTGCCAGCAGCTTAGAAGGTCAAGGCAGGGGGAACTATGGCTACACCTTC. This sequence joins TRBV7-4 and TRBJ1-2, with 7 bases fitting TRBD1. V lost 1 base and J lost 2; bases outside the gene matches: 10. Germline V gene data show CDR1 as SGHVT and CDR2 as SQSDAQ. The CDR3 runs to 17 residues.